This record looks at one T cell receptor (beta chain) sequence and its context. The data were taken from a study of blood T cell repertoires in COVID-19. The germline CDR1 and CDR2 sequences are ENHRY and SYGVKD. This CDR3 is 15 amino acids long. Trimming pared 11 bases from V and 1 base from J, leaving 17 bases between. Sequenced by immunoSEQ multiplex PCR; TCRdb stores in-frame clones only, minus some. In the table there are roughly 290,000 clones, roughly 80% of which are singletons. The receptor was isolated from a person aged 65 to 79 with COVID-19, enrolled during active disease. The genes are TRBV10-3 and TRBJ2-2, with no clear D. The sample was peripheral blood. This CDR3 is CAPPRVGWNTGELFF. The CDR3 nucleotides read TGTGCCCCCCCGCGAGTCGGGTGGAACACCGGGGAGCTGTTTTTT.